This T cell receptor beta chain was sequenced during a study of identical twins. This clonotype was counted many times. Its antigen is not known. Findings and limits, study-wide: The abundant beta clonotypes from cord blood had fewer insertions, and memory repertoires had none of this.

Germline V gene sequence: CDR1 SGHRS, CDR2 YFSETQ. Trimming pared 2 bases from V and 2 bases from J, leaving 10 bases between. There are 15 residues in the CDR3. TCRdb analysed the 5' RACE reads with MiXCR anew, one entry per CDR3 protein. The profile shows 300,000 to 400,000 distinct CDR3 sequences, roughly an eighth of them singletons. These data are also associated with another study on yellow fever vaccine responses in identical twins.

The specimen sequenced was CD8+ T cells sorted from blood. V and J are TRBV5-1 and TRBJ2-2; perhaps TRBD1 as D (5 bases). This clonotype was obtained from a woman aged 18-30 years in good health. The CDR3: CASSLGAVNTGELFF. The CDR3 DNA follows: TGCGCCAGCAGCTTAGGGGCGGTAAACACCGGGGAGCTGTTTTTT.